This T cell receptor (beta chain) emerged from a study of shared clonotypes between healthy human individuals (dated by TCRdb to the early 2020s). A note on the overall study: A couple of women and a few men aged 18 to 49 years were included in the cohort. For each donor, CD4 naive and CD4 memory were each run on three plates, CD8 naive on two plates, and CD8 memory on one plate. Per donor, leukapheresis produced somewhere between about 0.9 and 10 billion PBMCs. Libraries were prepared and TCR repertoires were sequenced by different laboratories using diverse techniques, in order to increase sequencing depth and limit assay-specific biases. Blood TCR repertoires of several healthy adults were deeply sequenced to estimate repertoire size and the extent of clonotype sharing between individuals.

The research as a whole found: Rarefaction of sorted-subset datasets indicated incomplete sequencing despite the large sequencing depth. Sampling was restricted to blood, and TCR repertoires in tissues likely differ from the TCR repertoires found in blood. Sharing across several donors was observed for approximately 5% of naive CD4, over 3% of naive CD8, 2% to 2.5% of memory CD4, and around 0.42% of memory CD8 clonotypes. Clonotypes shared by all four sorted-subset donors showed higher generation probabilities than non-shared clonotypes. Estimated clonotype richness was generally larger for naive than for memory subsets. Because the study included a small number of donors, the genetic and exposure-history diversity represented was limited. Based on pairwise subsampling, the degree of clonotype sharing among donors was expected to be affected by sequencing depth.

Inclusive of the bounding cysteine and phenylalanine, the CDR3 is 13 residues long. Left in the record is the CDR3 DNA by itself, 39 bases read in frame from the first base. The germline V gene encodes CDR1 GTSNPN and CDR2 SVGIG (reference sequence). The donors were healthy, HIV-negative adults with no recently reported acute infections or vaccinations. Every donor was a Caucasian adult residing in Nashville, Tennessee, USA. Magnetic negative selection was used to enrich CD4+ T cells, after which naive cells were positively selected on CD45RA and the negative fraction became the memory subset. After blood collection by leukapheresis, PBMCs were isolated using Ficoll-Histopaque density gradient centrifugation and then cryopreserved in the vapor phase of liquid nitrogen. Purity and quantity of every magnetically sorted T cell population were checked by analytical flow cytometry. Genomic DNA was isolated from every sorted fraction and measured by UV absorbance on a Nanodrop 2000c.

Using the deep immunoSEQ assay, multiplex PCR amplified TCR CDR3 regions from genomic DNA. For each cell subset, the extracted genomic DNA was distributed evenly across all wells of several immunoSEQ 96-well plates, and each plate served as one replicate. For sorted subsets, approximately 200 ng of genomic DNA, equivalent to around 31,000 T cell genomes, went into each replicate PCR. Purified libraries were quantified with a Qubit 3.0 fluorometer, sized on a Bioanalyzer 2100, and re-quantified with the KAPA Library Quantification kit. A separate single-read 150-cycle Illumina NextSeq 550 flow cell was used to sequence each immunoSEQ 96-well plate. As for the original processing: The immunoSEQ output contained only junctional sequences without quality scores, so filtering could not match that applied to full-length reads. To assign V/J genes and CDR3, sequences were annotated against IMGT germline references using PyIR, a Python wrapper for IgBLAST v1.9. Reads were removed for weak V/J assignments (E-value above 1e-6), missing CDR3, stop codons, out-of-frame junctions, or ambiguous translated residues. V3J clonotypes were defined as sequences sharing an identical inferred V gene, J gene, and CDR3 amino acid sequence. To compute the percentage overlap between repertoires, the number of shared unique clonotypes was divided by the size of the smaller repertoire. Three approaches were used to assess repertoire richness: RTK rarefaction, the Chao1 estimator, and Recon v2.1 estimates of unobserved clonotypes. Generation probabilities for all TCRbeta clonotypes obtained by the gDNA method from several donors were computed using OLGA. The table was pulled from immuneACCESS by TCRdb, which kept in-frame rearrangements only. Such tables lose some clones; where checked, under half of the loss comes from unresolved V genes, and the rest has no known cause. That table is the source of V, J and clone size, and D and trimming were worked out from the DNA. The sample records about 1.1 million clones, around three quarters of which are singletons. Of the sample, more than 0.85% falls within the top ten clones.

Worth noting for this clone: No cognate antigen has been identified for it. A far larger clone is just one base off, so this is likely a read error.

The rearrangement joined TRBV30 to TRBJ1-1; the junction holds 7 bases that match TRBD1. This TCR derives from a man younger than 35 in good health. Some clones in this sample may be carry-over from other donors' samples. The sequenced material came from memory CD4+ T cells from PBMCs. This specimen's cell subset or site label, interpreted: CD45RA-negative fraction. The CDR3: CVWSDRAYTEAFF. DNA sequence: TGTGTCTGGAGCGACAGGGCCTACACTGAAGCTTTCTTT.